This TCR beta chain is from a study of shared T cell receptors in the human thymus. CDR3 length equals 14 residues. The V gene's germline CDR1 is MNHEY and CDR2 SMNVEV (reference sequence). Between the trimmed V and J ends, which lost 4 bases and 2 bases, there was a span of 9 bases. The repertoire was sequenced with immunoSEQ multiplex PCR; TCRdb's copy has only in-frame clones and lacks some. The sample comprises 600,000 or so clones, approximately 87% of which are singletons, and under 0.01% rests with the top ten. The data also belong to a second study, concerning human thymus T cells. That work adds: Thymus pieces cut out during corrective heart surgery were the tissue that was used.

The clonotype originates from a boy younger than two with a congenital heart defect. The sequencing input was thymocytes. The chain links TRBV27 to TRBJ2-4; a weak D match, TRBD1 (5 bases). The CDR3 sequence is CASSSGHSKNIQYF. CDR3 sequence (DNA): TGTGCCAGCAGTTCCGGACATTCCAAAAACATTCAGTACTTC.